Following are 8 T cell receptor beta chains from one sample sequenced in a study of T cell changes during pregnancy in multiple sclerosis. Assay: immunoSEQ multiplex PCR; the TCRdb copy retains only in-frame clones and omits some. The data hold about 80,000 clones, with approximately 90% observed a single time. The sample here was peripheral blood, taken before pregnancy. The receptor set was obtained from a female donor with multiple sclerosis, enrolled in a pregnancy study.

This clone came up once. This chain connects TRBV19 to TRBJ2-2; D not certain. Germline V gene lookup returns CDR1 LNHDA and CDR2 SQIVND (reference sequence). The V and J ends lost 6 bases and 3 bases respectively, with 11 bases between them. The CDR3 spans 14 residues. The CDR3 loop reads CASSRSAYTGELFF. The CDR3 DNA sequence: TGTGCCAGTAGCCGAAGCGCCTACACCGGGGAGCTGTTTTTT.

This sequence joins TRBV28 and TRBJ2-7; 9 bases match TRBD1. Unmatched junction bases numbered 1, after V lost 6 bases and J lost 1 base. This CDR3 is 13 amino acids long. The germline V gene encodes CDR1 MDHEN and CDR2 SYDVKM. The CDR3: CASRGQGSYEQYF. DNA for the CDR3: TGTGCCAGCAGGGGACAGGGATCCTACGAGCAGTACTTC.

V gene TRBV7-3 combines with J gene TRBJ2-2; D possibly corresponds to TRBD1 (6 bases). Looked up from germline, CDR1 is SGHTA and CDR2 is FQGTGA. V lost 2 bases and J lost 0, with 10 bases in between. The CDR3 loop spans 16 amino acids. CDR3 sequence: CASSLQGGTNTGELFF. Written as DNA, the CDR3 is TGTGCCAGCAGCTTACAAGGGGGTACGAACACCGGGGAGCTGTTTTTT.

The rearrangement links TRBV9 to TRBJ1-1; 10 nucleotides match TRBD1. The germline CDR1 and CDR2 sequences are SGDLS and YYNGEE. The ends lost 4 bases at V and 6 bases at J; junction bases unmatched: 12. The CDR3 runs to 16 residues. The CDR3: CASSSTPGQGPAEAFF. In DNA, the CDR3 is TGTGCCAGCAGCTCAACTCCGGGACAGGGGCCCGCTGAAGCTTTCTTT.

The J gene is TRBJ1-2, the V gene TRBV9; the D is unclear. The germline V and J ends were trimmed by 4 bases and 0 bases, with 10 bases remaining between them. The CDR3 extends over 14 amino acids. Per the germline V gene, CDR1 is SGDLS and CDR2 is YYNGEE. CDR3 region: CASSPRLTNYGYTF. In DNA, the CDR3 is TGTGCCAGCAGCCCTAGACTGACTAACTATGGCTACACCTTC.

The chain's CDR3 is CASSLGGRALETQYF. The DNA for the CDR3 is TGTGCCAGCAGCTTGGGGGGAAGGGCATTAGAGACCCAGTACTTC. The chain has TRBV7-6 and TRBJ2-5, with D possibly being TRBD2 (6 bases). V was cut by 3 bases and J by 4 bases, with 15 bases left in between. Germline V gene sequence: CDR1 SGHVS, CDR2 FNYEAQ. The CDR3 length is 15 residues. Full variable domain (remainder filled in from reference TRBV7-6 and TRBJ2-5): GAGVSQSPRYKVTKRGQDVALRCDPISGHVSLYWYRQALGQGPEFLTYFNYEAQQDKSGLPNDRFSAERPEGSISTLTIQRTEQRDSAMYRCASSLGGRALETQYFGPGTRLLVL.

The chain has TRBV9 and TRBJ1-4; D ambiguous. Trimming took off 0 bases at V and 8 bases at J, with 14 bases between the two ends. Germline CDR1 SGDLS, CDR2 YYNGEE. CDR3 length: 15 amino acids. This CDR3 is CASSVGGLTEEKLFF. CDR3 coding DNA: TGTGCCAGCAGCGTAGGAGGGCTTACGGAAGAAAAACTGTTTTTT.

The genes are TRBV5-4 and TRBJ2-3; tentatively, D is TRBD1 (6 bases). Trimming removed 3 bases from V and 0 bases from J, with 14 bases in between. The CDR3 has 16 amino acids. Germline lookup yields CDR1 SGHNT and CDR2 YYREEE (reference sequence). The CDR3 DNA reads as TGTGCCAGCAGCTCCAGGGGTCTGGCTAGCACAGATACGCAGTATTTT. This gives the protein CASSSRGLASTDTQYF.